This is a list of T cell receptor beta chains from one sample in a study of Ad26.COV2.S vaccination and SARS-CoV-2 variants. This table comes from immunoSEQ multiplex PCR, and its TCRdb copy is limited to in-frame clones, with some not included. This table holds about 350,000 clones, roughly nine tenths found once. The input for sequencing was peripheral blood, taken after recovery from COVID-19. Every receptor here comes from a human donor who had recovered from COVID-19. Both conserved end residues are part of each CDR3. The D gene is left open where the match is weak. For some rows the clone size is stated as once, few or many, or as a class when expanded; others skip it.

j_gene | v_gene | abundance | d_gene | CDR3nt | CDR3aa
TRBJ1-4 | TRBV13 | . | TRBD1 | TGTGCCAGCAGCTTATCCTTGACAGGGGGTGAAAAACTGTTTTTT | CASSLSLTGGEKLFF
TRBJ1-5 | TRBV29-1 | . | . | TGCAGCGTTGGATGGCAGGGTGGACAGCCCCAGCATTTT | CSVGWQGGQPQHF
TRBJ2-1 | TRBV2 | . | TRBD2 | TGTGCCAGCACGCCTTTCTCAGCGGGGGGACCTTACAATGAGCAGTTCTTC | CASTPFSAGGPYNEQFF
TRBJ1-2 | TRBV19 | . | TRBD1 | TGTGCCAGTAGTCGGGACAGCCCTATCAACTATGGCTACACCTTC | CASSRDSPINYGYTF
TRBJ1-1 | TRBV15 | . | . | TGTGCCACCAGCAGAGATAGAACCGTTCAGAACACTGAAGCTTTCTTT | CATSRDRTVQNTEAFF
TRBJ1-2 | TRBV7-2 | once | . | TGTGCCAGCAGCTTAGATACGGGTTGGGATGGCTACACCTTC | CASSLDTGWDGYTF
TRBJ2-3 | TRBV19 | . | TRBD2 | TGTGCCAGTAGTATATCAGGGACTAGCGGGGGGCTCTCCACAGATACGCAGTATTTT | CASSISGTSGGLSTDTQYF
TRBJ1-2 | TRBV11-2 | . | . | TGTGCCAGCAGTCATGAGGGGTTCTATGGCTACACCTTC | CASSHEGFYGYTF
TRBJ1-1 | TRBV5-1 | . | . | TGCGCCAGCAGCTTTAACCCGGCAGGGAACACTGAAGCTTTCTTT | CASSFNPAGNTEAFF
TRBJ2-1 | TRBV5-6 | . | TRBD2 | TGTGCCAGCAGCGAGATGACTAGCGGGGGGGCCGACAATGAGCAGTTCTTC | CASSEMTSGGADNEQFF
TRBJ2-3 | TRBV5-1 | . | TRBD2 | TGCGCCAGCAGCCTGGGGGGGTCCCGAGATACGCAGTATTTT | CASSLGGSRDTQYF
TRBJ2-1 | TRBV24-1 | . | TRBD1 | TGTGCCACCAGTGACACCGGGACAGGGAAAACCAATGAGCAGTTCTTC | CATSDTGTGKTNEQFF
TRBJ1-2 | TRBV7-2 | . | TRBD1 | TGTGCCAGCAGCCCCCGGACAGGGGGTTACTATGGCTACACCTTC | CASSPRTGGYYGYTF
TRBJ2-7 | TRBV11-2 | . | TRBD1 | TGTGCCAGCAGCGCCTGGGACAGGGGACCCACCTACGAGCAGTACTTC | CASSAWDRGPTYEQYF
TRBJ2-2 | TRBV19 | . | . | TGTGCCAGTAGTATAGGGGCAGGGGAGATAAGCGCCGGGGAGCTGTTTTTT | CASSIGAGEISAGELFF
TRBJ1-1 | TRBV7-2 | . | . | TGTGCCAGCAGCTTAGGGCTGGGGTTCGCTGAAGCTTTCTTT | CASSLGLGFAEAFF
TRBJ2-2 | TRBV11-2 | . | . | TGTGCCAGCAGTCCTACACAGAACACCGGGGAGCTGTTTTTT | CASSPTQNTGELFF
TRBJ2-3 | TRBV27 | . | . | TGTGCCAGCAGTTTAATCTCGGGAGATACGCAGTATTTT | CASSLISGDTQYF
TRBJ1-5 | TRBV27 | . | . | TGTGCCAGCAGGCGATATAGCAATCAGCCCCAGCATTTT | CASRRYSNQPQHF
TRBJ1-5 | TRBV7-9 | . | . | TGTGCCAGCAGCTTAGTCGGCAATCAGCCCCAGCATTTT | CASSLVGNQPQHF
TRBJ2-7 | TRBV19 | once | . | TGTGCCAGTAGTAGAACCGTCTCCTACGAGCAGTACTTC | CASSRTVSYEQYF
TRBJ2-7 | TRBV9 | . | . | TGTGCCAGCAGCGTAGGGTCAGGCTCTTACGAGCAGTACTTC | CASSVGSGSYEQYF
TRBJ1-1 | TRBV6-2/TRBV6-3 | . | TRBD1 | TGTGCCAGCAGTTATAGGACAGGGTATGGGGCTGAAGCTTTCTTT | CASSYRTGYGAEAFF
TRBJ1-2 | TRBV5-1 | . | . | TGCGCCAGCAGCTTGGGAGAAGGGGGTAATGGCTACACCTTC | CASSLGEGGNGYTF
TRBJ1-1 | TRBV6-4 | . | . | TGTGCCAGCAGTGACTTCATGGGAACTGAAGCTTTCTTT | CASSDFMGTEAFF
TRBJ1-2 | TRBV6-6 | few | TRBD1 | TGTGCCAGCAGTGATAGGACAGGGAAAATGGATGGCTACACCTTC | CASSDRTGKMDGYTF
TRBJ1-3 | TRBV4-1 | few | . | TGCGCCAGCAGCCAAGATCGGGGCTCTGGAAACACCATATATTTT | CASSQDRGSGNTIYF
TRBJ1-6 | TRBV12-3/TRBV12-4 | . | . | TGTGCCAGCAGTAAGGAAAGACCTTCTTCCCTCCACTTT | CASSKERPSSLHF
TRBJ2-7 | TRBV5-1 | . | . | TGCGCCAGCAGCGCGGAGACTGTCTCCTACGAGCAGTACTTC | CASSAETVSYEQYF
TRBJ1-3 | TRBV6-5 | . | . | TGTGCCAGCGGGACACCCTCTGGAAACACCATATATTTT | CASGTPSGNTIYF
TRBJ2-7 | TRBV10-3 | . | . | TGTGCCATCAGTGGGGACCAAAACTACGAGCAGTACTTC | CAISGDQNYEQYF
TRBJ1-5 | TRBV7-2 | few | . | TGTGCCAGCAGCTTAGTCAGGGATCAGCCCCAGCATTTT | CASSLVRDQPQHF
TRBJ1-1 | TRBV5-6 | . | . | TGTGCCAGCAGCGTGGATCATAAGGAAGCTTTCTTT | CASSVDHKEAFF
TRBJ2-7 | TRBV13 | . | TRBD1 | TGTGCCAGCAGCTTACCAGGGGGCAACTACGAGCAGTACTTC | CASSLPGGNYEQYF